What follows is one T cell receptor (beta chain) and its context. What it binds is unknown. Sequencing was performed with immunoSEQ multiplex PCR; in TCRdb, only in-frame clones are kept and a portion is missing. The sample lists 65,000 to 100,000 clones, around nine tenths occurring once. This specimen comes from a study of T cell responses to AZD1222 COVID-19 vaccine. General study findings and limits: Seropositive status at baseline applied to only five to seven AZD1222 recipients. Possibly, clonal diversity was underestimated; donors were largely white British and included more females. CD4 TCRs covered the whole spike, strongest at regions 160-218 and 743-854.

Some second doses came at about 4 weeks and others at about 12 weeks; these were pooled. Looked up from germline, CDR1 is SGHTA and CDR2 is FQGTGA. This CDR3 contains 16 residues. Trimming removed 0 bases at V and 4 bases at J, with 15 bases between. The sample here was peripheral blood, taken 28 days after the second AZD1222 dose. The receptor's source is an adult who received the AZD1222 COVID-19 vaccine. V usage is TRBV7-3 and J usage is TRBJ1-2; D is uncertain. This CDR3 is CASSLTFGVAIYGYTF. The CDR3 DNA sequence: TGTGCCAGCAGCTTAACCTTTGGGGTAGCGATCTATGGCTACACCTTC.